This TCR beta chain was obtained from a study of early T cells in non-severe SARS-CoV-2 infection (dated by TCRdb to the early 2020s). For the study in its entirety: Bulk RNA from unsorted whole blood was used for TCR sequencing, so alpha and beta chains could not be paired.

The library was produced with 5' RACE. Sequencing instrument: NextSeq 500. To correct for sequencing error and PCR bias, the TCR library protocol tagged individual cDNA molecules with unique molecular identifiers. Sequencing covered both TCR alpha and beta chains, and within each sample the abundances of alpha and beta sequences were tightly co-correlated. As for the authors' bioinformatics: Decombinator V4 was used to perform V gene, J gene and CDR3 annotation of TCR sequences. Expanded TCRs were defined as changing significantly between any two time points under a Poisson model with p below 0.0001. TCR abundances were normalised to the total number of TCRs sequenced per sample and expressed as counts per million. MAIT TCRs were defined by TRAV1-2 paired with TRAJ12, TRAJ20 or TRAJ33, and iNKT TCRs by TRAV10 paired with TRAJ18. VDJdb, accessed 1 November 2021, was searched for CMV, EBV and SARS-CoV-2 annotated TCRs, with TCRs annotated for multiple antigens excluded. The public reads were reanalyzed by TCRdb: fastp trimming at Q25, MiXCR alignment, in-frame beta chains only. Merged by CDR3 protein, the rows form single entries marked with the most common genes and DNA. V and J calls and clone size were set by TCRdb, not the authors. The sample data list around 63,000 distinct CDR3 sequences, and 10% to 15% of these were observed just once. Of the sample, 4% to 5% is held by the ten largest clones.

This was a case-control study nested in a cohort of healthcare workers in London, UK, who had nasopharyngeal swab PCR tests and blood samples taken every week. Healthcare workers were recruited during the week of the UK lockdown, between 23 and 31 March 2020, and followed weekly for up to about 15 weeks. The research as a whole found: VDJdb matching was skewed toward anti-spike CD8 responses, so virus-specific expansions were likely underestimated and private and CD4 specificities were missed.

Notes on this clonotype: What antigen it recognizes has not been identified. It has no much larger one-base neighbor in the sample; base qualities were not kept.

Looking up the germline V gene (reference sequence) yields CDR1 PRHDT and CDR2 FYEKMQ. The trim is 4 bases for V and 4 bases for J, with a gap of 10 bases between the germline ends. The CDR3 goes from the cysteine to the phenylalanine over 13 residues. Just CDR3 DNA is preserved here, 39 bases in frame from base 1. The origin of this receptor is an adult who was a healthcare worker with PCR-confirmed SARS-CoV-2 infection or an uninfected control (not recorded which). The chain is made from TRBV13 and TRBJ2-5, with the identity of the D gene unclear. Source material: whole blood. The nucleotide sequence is TGTGCCAGCAGCTCCCGAGGATCAGAGACCCAGTACTTC. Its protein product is CASSSRGSETQYF. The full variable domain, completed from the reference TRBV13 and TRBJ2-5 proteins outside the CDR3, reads AAGVIQSPRHLIKEKRETATLKCYPIPRHDTVYWYQQGPGQDPQFLISFYEKMQSDKGSIPDRFSAQQFSDYHSELNMSSLELGDSALYFCASSSRGSETQYFGPGTRLLVL.